Reported below is one T cell receptor (beta chain). The data were taken from a study of memory CD4+ T cells and cytomegalovirus serostatus. The germline gives CDR1 SGHAT, CDR2 FQNNGV. The CDR3 contains 15 residues. The V end was cut by 6 bases, the J end by 4 bases, with 18 bases between. The sort gate was single viable CD3+CD4+CD8-CD45RO+ cells for memory CD4+ T cells. Assay: immunoSEQ multiplex PCR; the TCRdb copy retains only in-frame clones and omits some. The sample has roughly 56,000 clones, around 76% seen once. The J gene is TRBJ1-2, the V gene TRBV11-2; maybe TRBD1 (5 bases). Sequencing input: memory CD4+ T cells from blood. This TCR came from an adult in good health and CMV-seronegative. The CDR3 DNA follows: TGTGCCAGCAGTTGGGACCGAAGATCCGGCTATGGCTACACCTTC. Amino acid sequence: CASSWDRRSGYGYTF.